This T cell receptor (beta chain) was captured by sequencing in a study of blood T cell repertoires in COVID-19. This CDR3 is built from 17 residues. Trimming removed 4 bases from V and 0 bases from J, with 14 bases in between. Germline V gene data show CDR1 as SGDLS and CDR2 as YYNGEE. Original handling: Counts of nucleated cells, estimated from reference gene primer amplification, were obtained. Here immunoSEQ multiplex PCR was the method, and the copy in TCRdb shows in-frame clones only, minus some. That table supplies the V and J calls and clone size; D and trimming were determined from the DNA. The profile shows about 300,000 clones, 80% to 90% of them singletons.

The sequenced sample consisted of PBMCs or T cells enriched from blood (not recorded which). The source is a woman in her late teens or twenties who had recovered from COVID-19. The chain has TRBV9 and TRBJ2-6; TRBD1 might be the D (6 bases). In DNA, the CDR3 is TGTGCCAGCAGCCTTGGACAGTCAGACTCTGGGGCCAACGTCCTGACTTTC. Protein: CASSLGQSDSGANVLTF.